A selection of T cell receptor beta chains follows, all from one sample in a study of blood T cell repertoires in COVID-19. Libraries were prepared by immunoSEQ multiplex PCR; TCRdb keeps only in-frame clonotypes and omits some of them. Here the sample spans roughly 140,000 clones, roughly 79% being singletons. The specimen was peripheral blood. The receptors derive from a woman aged 55-70 years with acute or convalescent COVID-19. Each CDR3 is given with its conserved first and last residue. D genes are given only for firm matches. Some rows mark clone size as missing; the rest say once, few, many or name a class of expanded clone.

- - TRBJ2-2 TRBV5-5 TGTGCCAGCAGCTTGGCAGGGGGGAGCGTAACCGGGGAGCTGTTTTTT CASSLAGGSVTGELFF
- TRBD2 TRBJ2-2 TRBV29-1 TGCAGCGCCCGGAGGACTAGCGGCCCCAGTGGGACCGGGGAGCTGTTTTTT CSARRTSGPSGTGELFF
- - TRBJ2-3 TRBV5-1 TGCGCCAGCAGCTTCAGCCTAGCTCTTACCGATACGCAGTATTTT CASSFSLALTDTQYF
- - TRBJ2-1 TRBV19 TGTGCCAGTAGTCTGCGGGACAGAGTTTACAATGAGCAGTTCTTC CASSLRDRVYNEQFF
- TRBD2 TRBJ2-7 TRBV28 TGTGCCAGCGGCCGGGAGGCGTCCTACGAGCAGTACTTC CASGREASYEQYF
- TRBD1 TRBJ2-7 TRBV15 TGTGCCACCAGCCGAACAGGGGGTCGATACGAGCAGTACTTC CATSRTGGRYEQYF
- TRBD2 TRBJ2-5 TRBV5-1 TGCGCCAGCAGGGACCTTAGCGGGAAGGAAGAGACCCAGTACTTC CASRDLSGKEETQYF
few TRBD1 TRBJ1-6 TRBV6-5 TGTGCCAGCACCGCCGGGACAGGGGATTCACCCCTCCACTTT CASTAGTGDSPLHF
once - TRBJ1-6 TRBV27 TGTGCCAGCGGGGGGTCCCATAATTCACCCCTCCACTTT CASGGSHNSPLHF
- - TRBJ2-1 TRBV7-3 TGTGCCAGCAGCTTCGGACAGAGCTCCTACAATGAGCAGTTCTTC CASSFGQSSYNEQFF
- TRBD2 TRBJ2-7 TRBV3-1/TRBV3-2 TGTGCCAGCAGCCAAATTAAGACTAGCGGGGTACCCTACGAGCAGTACTTC CASSQIKTSGVPYEQYF
- TRBD2 TRBJ2-2 TRBV19 TGTGCCAGTAGCCTAGCGGGATCCTTGAACACCGGGGAGCTGTTTTTT CASSLAGSLNTGELFF
- TRBD1 TRBJ1-1 TRBV18 TGTGCCAGCTCACCAGGGACAGGGGATAAGACTGAAGCTTTCTTT CASSPGTGDKTEAFF
- TRBD2 TRBJ2-3 TRBV7-3 TGTGCCAGCAGCTCAGCGGGAGGGGCAGATACGCAGTATTTT CASSSAGGADTQYF
- - TRBJ1-1 TRBV11-2 TGTGCCAGCAGCAATAACAGGCCAATGAACACTGAAGCTTTCTTT CASSNNRPMNTEAFF